This entry describes one TCR beta chain. The record originates from a study of blood T cell repertoires in COVID-19. Overall study: Sample material is recorded as cDNA or gDNA derived from T cells, B-cell-depleted T cells, or PBMCs.

In Seattle, patients joined the study during active infection and were tracked longitudinally. V lost 7 bases and J 2 bases, leaving 15 bases between the germline ends. CDR3 length: 15 amino acids. In germline, CDR1 is LNHDA, CDR2 SQIVND (reference sequence). Authors' data handling: The authors estimated nucleated cell counts from reference gene primer amplification. TCRdb keeps only in-frame clones here, not all; method: immunoSEQ multiplex PCR. V, J and clone size reflect that table, while D and trimming were determined from the DNA. The sample includes roughly 300,000 clones, just over 90% of them seen just once.

The sequence was collected from a woman aged 25 to 45 with COVID-19, enrolled during active disease. The chain uses TRBV19 and TRBJ1-5, with a weak D call TRBD1 (6 bases). Sequences were obtained from peripheral blood. The CDR3: CASISQGRGNQPQHF. DNA of the CDR3: TGTGCCAGTATCTCACAGGGAAGGGGCAATCAGCCCCAGCATTTT.